This TCR beta chain is from a study of cytomegalovirus exposure and HLA in healthy donors. On the study more broadly: The same platform used for the approximately 700 first-cohort repertoires was also used for the 120 or so validation repertoires, as a later analysis reported. Study results and caveats: Most TCR sequences were seen very rarely across donors, but some public TCRs occurred in many. Associated with cytomegalovirus, according to the listing, were 150 to 200 TCR beta chains. A classifier reportedly called cytomegalovirus status with high sensitivity and specificity.

The V gene's germline CDR1 is GTSNPN and CDR2 SVGIG (reference sequence). This CDR3 region has 11 residues. Points on this clone: Antigen: not known. At one end the junction does not follow the germline gene, possibly because of a read error.

TCRdb's copy holds only in-frame clones and misses some; the assay was immunoSEQ multiplex PCR. The table includes about 160,000 clones, around 85% detected once. The sequenced sample consisted of PBMCs. This rearrangement joins TRBV30 to TRBJ1-2, with D perhaps TRBD1 (5 bases). The TCR comes from a woman in her 30s in good health and CMV-seronegative. Here the CDR3 reads CARLDNSGYTF. The DNA of the CDR3 is TGTGCTCGCCTGGACAACTCTGGCTACACCTTC.